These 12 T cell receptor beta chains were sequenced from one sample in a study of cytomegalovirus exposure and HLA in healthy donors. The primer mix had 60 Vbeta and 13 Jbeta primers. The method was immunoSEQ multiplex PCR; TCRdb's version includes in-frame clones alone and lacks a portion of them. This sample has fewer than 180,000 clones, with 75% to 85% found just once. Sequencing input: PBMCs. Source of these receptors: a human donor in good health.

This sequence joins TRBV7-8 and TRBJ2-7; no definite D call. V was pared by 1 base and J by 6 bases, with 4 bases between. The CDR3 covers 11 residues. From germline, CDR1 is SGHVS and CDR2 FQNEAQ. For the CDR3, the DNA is TGTGCCAGCAGCTTAGACTTCGAGCAGTACTTC. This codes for CASSLDFEQYF.

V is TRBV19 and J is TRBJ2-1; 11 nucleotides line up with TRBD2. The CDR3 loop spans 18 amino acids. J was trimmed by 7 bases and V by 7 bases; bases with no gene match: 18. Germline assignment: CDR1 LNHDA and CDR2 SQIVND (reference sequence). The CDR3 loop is CASNPRGLAVPMRNEQFF. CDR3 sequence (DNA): TGTGCCAGTAATCCAAGGGGACTAGCGGTTCCCATGAGGAATGAGCAGTTCTTC.

The CDR3 DNA sequence: TGTGCCAGCAGTCTACGTCTTGGGGACAAACAGAACACTGAAGCTTTCTTT. It yields the protein CASSLRLGDKQNTEAFF. The genes are TRBV6-7 and TRBJ1-1; weak D call: TRBD1 (6 bases). TRBV6-7 is noted as an ORF with a role that remains uncertain. Trimming removed 5 bases at V and 1 base at J, with 20 bases between. The CDR3 has 17 amino acids.

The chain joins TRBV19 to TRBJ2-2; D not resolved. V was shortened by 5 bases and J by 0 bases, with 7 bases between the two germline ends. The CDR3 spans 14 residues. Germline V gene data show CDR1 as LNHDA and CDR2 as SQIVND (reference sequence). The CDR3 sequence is CASSLTANTGELFF. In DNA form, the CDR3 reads TGTGCCAGTAGTCTGACTGCGAACACCGGGGAGCTGTTTTTT.

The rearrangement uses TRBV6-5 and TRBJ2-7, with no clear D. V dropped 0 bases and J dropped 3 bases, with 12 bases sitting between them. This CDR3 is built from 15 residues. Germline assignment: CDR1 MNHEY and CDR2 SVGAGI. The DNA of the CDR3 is TGTGCCAGCAGTTACTCGGCCGCCCAATACTACGAGCAGTACTTC. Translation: CASSYSAAQYYEQYF.

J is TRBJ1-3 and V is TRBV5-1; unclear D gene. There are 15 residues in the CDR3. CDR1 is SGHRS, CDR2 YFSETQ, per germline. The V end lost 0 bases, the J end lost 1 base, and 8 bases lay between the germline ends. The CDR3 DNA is TGCGCCAGCAGCTTGGCCGGGATATCTGGAAACACCATATATTTT. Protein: CASSLAGISGNTIYF.

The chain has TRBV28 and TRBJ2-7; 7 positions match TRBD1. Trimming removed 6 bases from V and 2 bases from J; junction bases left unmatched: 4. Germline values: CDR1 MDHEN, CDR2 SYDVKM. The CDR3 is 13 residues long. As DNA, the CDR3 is TGTGCCAGCAGCCACAGGGGCCCCTACGAGCAGTACTTC. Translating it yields CASSHRGPYEQYF.

CDR3 sequence reads: CASSFLHNEQFF. The CDR3 DNA follows: TGTGCCAGCAGTTTTCTCCACAATGAGCAGTTCTTC. The chain combines TRBV27 with TRBJ2-1; D is undetermined. CDR1 is MNHEY, CDR2 SMNVEV, per germline (reference sequence). There are 12 residues in the CDR3. The V end was cut by 3 bases, the J end by 5 bases, with 5 bases between.

The CDR3 nucleotides read TGCGCCAGCAGCTTGGGTCCGACAGGGTCTGGAAACACCATATATTTT. Translating gives CASSLGPTGSGNTIYF. V is TRBV5-1 and J is TRBJ1-3, with TRBD1 identical over 7 bases. The CDR3 sequence is 16 residues long. Germline assignment: CDR1 SGHRS and CDR2 YFSETQ. V lost 0 bases to trimming and J lost 1 base; unmatched junction nucleotides: 4.

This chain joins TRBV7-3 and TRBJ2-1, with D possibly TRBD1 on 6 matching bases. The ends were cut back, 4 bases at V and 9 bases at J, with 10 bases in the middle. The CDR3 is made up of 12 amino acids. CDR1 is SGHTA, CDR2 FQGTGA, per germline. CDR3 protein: CASSYREGEQFF. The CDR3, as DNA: TGTGCCAGCAGCTACAGGGAAGGTGAGCAGTTCTTC.

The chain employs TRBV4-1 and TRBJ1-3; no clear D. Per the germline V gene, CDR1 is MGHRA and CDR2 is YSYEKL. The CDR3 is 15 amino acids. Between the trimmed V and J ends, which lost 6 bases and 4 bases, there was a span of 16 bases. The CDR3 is CASSPTWRAGNTIYF. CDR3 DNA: TGCGCCAGCAGTCCCACGTGGAGAGCAGGAAACACCATATATTTT.

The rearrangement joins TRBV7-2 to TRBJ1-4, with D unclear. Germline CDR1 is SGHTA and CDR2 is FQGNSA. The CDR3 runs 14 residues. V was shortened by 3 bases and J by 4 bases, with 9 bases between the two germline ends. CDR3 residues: CASSFDRSNEKLFF. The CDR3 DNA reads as TGTGCCAGCAGCTTTGACCGGAGTAATGAAAAACTGTTTTTT.